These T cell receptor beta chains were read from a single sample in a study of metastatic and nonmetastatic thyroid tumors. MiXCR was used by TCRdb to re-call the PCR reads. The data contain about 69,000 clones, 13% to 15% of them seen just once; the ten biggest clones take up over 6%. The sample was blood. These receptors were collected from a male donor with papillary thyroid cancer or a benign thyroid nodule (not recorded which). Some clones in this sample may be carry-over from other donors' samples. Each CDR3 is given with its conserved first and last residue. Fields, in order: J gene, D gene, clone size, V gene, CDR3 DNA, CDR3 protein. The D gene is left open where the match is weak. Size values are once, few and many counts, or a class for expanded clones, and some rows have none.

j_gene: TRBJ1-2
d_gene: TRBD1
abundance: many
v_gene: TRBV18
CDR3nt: TGTGCCAGCTCACCGAGAACAGGGGATTTAAACTATGGCTACACCTTC
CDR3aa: CASSPRTGDLNYGYTF

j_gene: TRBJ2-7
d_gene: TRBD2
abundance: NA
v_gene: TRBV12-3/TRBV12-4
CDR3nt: TGTGCCAGCAGTTTAACCCGGGAAGGACTAGCGGGATCTTACGAGCAGTACTTC
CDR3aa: CASSLTREGLAGSYEQYF

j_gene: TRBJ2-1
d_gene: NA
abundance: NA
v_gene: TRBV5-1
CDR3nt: TGCGCCAGCAGCTCCGGCCAGGGTTCTTTCAATGAGCAGTTCTTC
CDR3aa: CASSSGQGSFNEQFF

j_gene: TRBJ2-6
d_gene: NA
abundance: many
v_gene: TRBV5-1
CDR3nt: TGCGCCAGCAGCTTGGACGGCTCTGGGGCCAACGTCCTGACTTTC
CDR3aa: CASSLDGSGANVLTF

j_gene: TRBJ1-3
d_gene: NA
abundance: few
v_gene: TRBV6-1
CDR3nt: TGTGCAAGCAGTGACAACAGTGATTGGGTTAACACCATATATTTT
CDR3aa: CASSDNSDWVNTIYF

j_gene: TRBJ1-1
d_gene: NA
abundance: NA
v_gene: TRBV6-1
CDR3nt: TGTGCCAGCAGTGGAAACAAACCGGACAATGAAGCTTTCTTT
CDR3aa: CASSGNKPDNEAFF

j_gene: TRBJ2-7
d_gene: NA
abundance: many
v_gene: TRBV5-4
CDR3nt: TGTGCCAGCAGCCCTACCGCCGGGACACCTACCTACGAGCAGTACTTC
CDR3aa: CASSPTAGTPTYEQYF

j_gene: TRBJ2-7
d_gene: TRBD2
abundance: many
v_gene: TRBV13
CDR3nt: TGTGCCAGCAGCCCCACGGCTAGCGGGAGCCACGAGCAGTACTTC
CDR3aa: CASSPTASGSHEQYF

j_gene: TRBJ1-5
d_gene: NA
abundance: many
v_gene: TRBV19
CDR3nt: TGTGCCAGTAGTATTGGGGGACGTTATTTCAGCAATCAGCCCCAGCATTTT
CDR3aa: CASSIGGRYFSNQPQHF

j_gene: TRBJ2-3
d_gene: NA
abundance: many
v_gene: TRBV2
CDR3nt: TGTGCCAGCACCGGCGGTTTCACAGATACGCAGTATTTT
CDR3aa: CASTGGFTDTQYF

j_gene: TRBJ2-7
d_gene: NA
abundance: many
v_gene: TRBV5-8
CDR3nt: TGTGCCAGCAGCTTGCCCGGGGCTACCTACGAGCAGTACTTC
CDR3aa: CASSLPGATYEQYF

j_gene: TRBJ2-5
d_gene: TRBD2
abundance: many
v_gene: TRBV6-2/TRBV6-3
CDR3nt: TGTGCCTTAGGACTAGCGGGAGGTGTCGCGAAGACCCAGTACTTC
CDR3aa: CALGLAGGVAKTQYF

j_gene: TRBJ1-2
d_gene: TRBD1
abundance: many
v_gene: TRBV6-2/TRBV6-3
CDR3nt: TGTGCCAGCAGGCGGGGACAGGGGGAACTCTATGGCTACACCTTC
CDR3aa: CASRRGQGELYGYTF

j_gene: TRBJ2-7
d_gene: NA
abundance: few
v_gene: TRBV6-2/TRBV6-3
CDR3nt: TGTGGCAGCACCATCGCCCCGCGCTCTTACGAGCAGTACTTC
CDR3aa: CGSTIAPRSYEQYF

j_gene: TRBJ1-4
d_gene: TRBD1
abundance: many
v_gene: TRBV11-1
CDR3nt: TGTGCCAGCAGCCCCGGGACAGACGCAACTAATGAAAAACTGTTTTTT
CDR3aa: CASSPGTDATNEKLFF

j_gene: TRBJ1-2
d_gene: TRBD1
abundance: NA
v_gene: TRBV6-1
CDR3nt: TGTGCCAGCAGTGAAATGGACAGGTCCCATGGCTACACCTTC
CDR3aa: CASSEMDRSHGYTF

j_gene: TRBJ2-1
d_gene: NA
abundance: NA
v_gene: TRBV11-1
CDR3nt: TGTGCCAGCAGCCCTTGGGTGCGGGACCGAGGTCGAAATGAGCAGTTCTTC
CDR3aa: CASSPWVRDRGRNEQFF

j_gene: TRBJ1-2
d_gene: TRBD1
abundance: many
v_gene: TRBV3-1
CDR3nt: TGTGCCAGCAGCCAGCGACAGGGCGGTTCGTCGGGCTACACCTTC
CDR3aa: CASSQRQGGSSGYTF

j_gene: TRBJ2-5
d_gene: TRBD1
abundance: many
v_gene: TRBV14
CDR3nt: TGTGCCAGCAGCCAAATAACAGGGGAGGAGACCCAGTACTTC
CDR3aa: CASSQITGEETQYF

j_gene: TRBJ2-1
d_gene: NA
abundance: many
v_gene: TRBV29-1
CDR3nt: TGCAGCGTAACTAGCTCCTACAATGAGCAGTTCTTC
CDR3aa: CSVTSSYNEQFF

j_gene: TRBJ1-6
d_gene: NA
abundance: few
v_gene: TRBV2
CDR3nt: TGTTCCAGTTGGGGGATCTCCTATAATTCACCCCTCCACTTT
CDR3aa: CSSWGISYNSPLHF

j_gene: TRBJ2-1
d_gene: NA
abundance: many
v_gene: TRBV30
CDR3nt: TGTGCCTGGTTAAGAGTGGGGGACAATGAGCAGTTCTTC
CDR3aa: CAWLRVGDNEQFF

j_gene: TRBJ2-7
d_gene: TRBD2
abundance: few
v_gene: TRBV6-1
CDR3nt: TGTGCCAGCAGTGAAGGGACTAGCGGCTCCTACGAGCAGTACTTC
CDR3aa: CASSEGTSGSYEQYF

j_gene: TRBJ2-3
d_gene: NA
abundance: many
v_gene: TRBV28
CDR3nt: TGTGCCAGCAGTTTTCGCCCAGGAATGGGTGCAGATACGCAGTATTTT
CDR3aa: CASSFRPGMGADTQYF

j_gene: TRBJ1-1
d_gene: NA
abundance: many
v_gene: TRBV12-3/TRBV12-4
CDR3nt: TGTGCCAGCAGTTTTGCAGGGATGAACACTGAAGCTTTCTTT
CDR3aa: CASSFAGMNTEAFF

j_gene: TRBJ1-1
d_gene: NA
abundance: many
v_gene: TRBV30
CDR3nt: TGTGCCTGGAGCGGACACGACGGCGTTCGAGCTTTCTTT
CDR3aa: CAWSGHDGVRAFF

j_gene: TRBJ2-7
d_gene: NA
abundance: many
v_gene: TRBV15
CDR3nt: TGTGCCACCAGCAAGGAAGCAGGCATCTACGAGCAGTACTTC
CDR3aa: CATSKEAGIYEQYF

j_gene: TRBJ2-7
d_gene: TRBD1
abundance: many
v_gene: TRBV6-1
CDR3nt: TGTGCCAGCACCGCCGACAGGGGTTTGGTGGGCGAGCAGTACTTC
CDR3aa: CASTADRGLVGEQYF

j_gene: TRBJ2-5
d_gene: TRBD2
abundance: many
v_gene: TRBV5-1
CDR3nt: TGCGCCAGCAGCTTGGCCCTCAGCGGGAGGCTGGAGACCCAGTACTTC
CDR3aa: CASSLALSGRLETQYF

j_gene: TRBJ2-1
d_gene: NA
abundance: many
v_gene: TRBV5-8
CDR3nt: TGTGCCAGCAGCATGCCAGGGCAATTTTTCTCAGTCTCCTACAATGAGCAGTTCTTC
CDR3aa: CASSMPGQFFSVSYNEQFF

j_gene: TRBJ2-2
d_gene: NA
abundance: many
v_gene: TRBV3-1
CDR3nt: TGTGCCAGCAGCCAAGGTCCCCAGAACATCGGGGAGCTGTTTTTT
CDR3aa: CASSQGPQNIGELFF

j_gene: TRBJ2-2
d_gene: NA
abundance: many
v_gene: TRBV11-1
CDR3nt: TGTGCCAGCAGCGGTGGCAGGGGCCATAACACCGGGGAGCTGTTTTTT
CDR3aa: CASSGGRGHNTGELFF

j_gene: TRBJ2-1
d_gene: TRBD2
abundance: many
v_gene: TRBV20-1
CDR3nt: TGCAGTGCTCATCCCCCGGGACTAGCGGGAGAAGTTCAGTTCTTC
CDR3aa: CSAHPPGLAGEVQFF

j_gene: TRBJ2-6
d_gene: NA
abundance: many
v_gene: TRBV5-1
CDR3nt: TGCGCCAGCAGCTTGGAGGCCAGGGGAATCTCTGGGGCCAACGTCCTGACTTTC
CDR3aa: CASSLEARGISGANVLTF

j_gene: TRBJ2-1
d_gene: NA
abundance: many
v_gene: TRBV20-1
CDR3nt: TGCAGTGCTAGAGAAGGGGGGATCTACAATGAGCAGTTCTTC
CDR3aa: CSAREGGIYNEQFF

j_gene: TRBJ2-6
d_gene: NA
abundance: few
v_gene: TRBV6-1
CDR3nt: TGTGCCAGCTTGGAACAGGTTTTTAGCTTTGGGGCCAACTTCCTGACTTTC
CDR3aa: CASLEQVFSFGANFLTF

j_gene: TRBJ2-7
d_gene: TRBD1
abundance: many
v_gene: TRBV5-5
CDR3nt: TGTGCCAGCAGCTTGGACAGGGGCGACGAGCAGTACTTC
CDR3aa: CASSLDRGDEQYF

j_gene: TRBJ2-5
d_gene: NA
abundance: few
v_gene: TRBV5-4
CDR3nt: TGTGCCAGCAGCCCCGAGGGATACTGGGAGACCCAGTACTTC
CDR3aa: CASSPEGYWETQYF

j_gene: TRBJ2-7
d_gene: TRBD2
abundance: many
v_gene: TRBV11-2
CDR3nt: TGTGCCAGAACATCCGCGGGAGGGCCTTCCTACGAGCAGTACTTC
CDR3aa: CARTSAGGPSYEQYF

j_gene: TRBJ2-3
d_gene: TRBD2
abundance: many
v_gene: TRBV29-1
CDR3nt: TGCAGCGTTCATTCGGGGGACTACACAGATACGCAGTATTTT
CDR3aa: CSVHSGDYTDTQYF

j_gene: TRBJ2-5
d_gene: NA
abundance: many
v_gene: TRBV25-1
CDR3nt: TGTGCCAGCAGTGAATTGGGACACATCCAAGAGACCCAGTACTTC
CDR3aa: CASSELGHIQETQYF

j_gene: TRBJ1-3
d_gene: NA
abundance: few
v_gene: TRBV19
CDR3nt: TGTGCCAGGAGCCGGGGGAGCTCTGGAAACACCATATATTTT
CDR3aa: CARSRGSSGNTIYF

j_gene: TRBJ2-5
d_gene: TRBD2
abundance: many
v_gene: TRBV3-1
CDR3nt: TGTGCCAGCAGCCAAGCGGGGGGGCGAGAGACCCAGTACTTC
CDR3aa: CASSQAGGRETQYF

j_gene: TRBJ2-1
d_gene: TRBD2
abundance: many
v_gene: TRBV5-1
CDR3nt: TGCGCCAGCAGCTTCAGTAGCGGGGGTTACAATGAGCAGTTCTTC
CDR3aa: CASSFSSGGYNEQFF

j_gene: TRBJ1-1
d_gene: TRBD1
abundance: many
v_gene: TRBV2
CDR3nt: TGTGCCAGCAGACTATCACAGGGGGCGAGCACTGAAGCTTTCTTT
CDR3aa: CASRLSQGASTEAFF

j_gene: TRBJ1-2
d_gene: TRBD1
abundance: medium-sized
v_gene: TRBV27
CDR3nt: TGTGCCAGCAGTTCGGGACAGGGAAGGCGAGGCTACACCTTC
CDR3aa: CASSSGQGRRGYTF

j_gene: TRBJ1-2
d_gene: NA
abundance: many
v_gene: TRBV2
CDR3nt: TGTGCCAGCAGTGAAGCGGGGGTAATGAACTATGGCTACACCTTC
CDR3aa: CASSEAGVMNYGYTF

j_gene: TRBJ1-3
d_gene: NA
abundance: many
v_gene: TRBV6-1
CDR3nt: TGTGCCAGCAGAATATCGATTGGAAACACCATATATTTT
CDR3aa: CASRISIGNTIYF

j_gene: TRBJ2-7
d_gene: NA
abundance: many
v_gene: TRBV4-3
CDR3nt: TGCGCCAGCAGCCAAGATACCCCTTACGAGCAGTACTTC
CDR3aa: CASSQDTPYEQYF

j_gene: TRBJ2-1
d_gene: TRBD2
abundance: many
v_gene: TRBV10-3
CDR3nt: TGTGCCATCAGTGATAGGACTAGCGGTCTTTCCTACAATGAGCAGTTCTTC
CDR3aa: CAISDRTSGLSYNEQFF

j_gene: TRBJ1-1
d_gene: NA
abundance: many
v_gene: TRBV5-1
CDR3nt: TGCGCCAGCAGTTCCGGGACCCACCTTGAGAACACTGAAGCTTTCTTT
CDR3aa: CASSSGTHLENTEAFF

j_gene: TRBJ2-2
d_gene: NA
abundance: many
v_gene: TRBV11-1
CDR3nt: TGTGCCAGCAGCACGGGACCGCTTACTAACACCGGGGAGCTGTTTTTT
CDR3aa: CASSTGPLTNTGELFF

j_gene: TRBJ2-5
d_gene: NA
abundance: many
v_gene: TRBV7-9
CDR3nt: TGTGCCAGCAGCTTATGGGGGGGCCCCGAAGAGACCCAGTACTTC
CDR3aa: CASSLWGGPEETQYF

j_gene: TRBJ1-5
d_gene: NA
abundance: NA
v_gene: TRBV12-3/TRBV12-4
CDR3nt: TGTGCCAGCAGTTTAATCAGGGGCAATCAGCCCCAGCATTTT
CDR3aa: CASSLIRGNQPQHF

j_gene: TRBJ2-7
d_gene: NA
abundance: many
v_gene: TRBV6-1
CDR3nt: TGTGCCAGCAGGAACGACCGGGACGTTCTTACCTACGAGCAGTACTTC
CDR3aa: CASRNDRDVLTYEQYF

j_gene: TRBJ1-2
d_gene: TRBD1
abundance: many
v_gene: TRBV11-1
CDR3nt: TGTGCCAGCAGCTTAGGGGCCCTAACCGGGACAGGGCTTAACTATGGCTACACCTTC
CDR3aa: CASSLGALTGTGLNYGYTF

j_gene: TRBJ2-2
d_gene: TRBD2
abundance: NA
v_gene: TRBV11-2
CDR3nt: TGTGCCAGCAGATGGGGACCTGGGACTAGCGGGAGAAACACCGGGGAGCTGTTTTTT
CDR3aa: CASRWGPGTSGRNTGELFF

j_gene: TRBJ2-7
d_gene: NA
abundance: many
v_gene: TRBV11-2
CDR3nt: TGTGCCAGCAGCTTCACCAGGGACAACTACGAGCAGTACTTC
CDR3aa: CASSFTRDNYEQYF

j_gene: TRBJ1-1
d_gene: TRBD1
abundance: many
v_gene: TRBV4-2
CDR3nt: TGTGCCAGCAGGACATCCCGAGGGACAGCGATGAACACTGAAGCTTTCTTT
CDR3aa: CASRTSRGTAMNTEAFF

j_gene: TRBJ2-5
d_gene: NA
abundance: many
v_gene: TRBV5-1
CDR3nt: TGCGCCAGCAGCTCGACGTACCAAGAGACCCAGTACTTC
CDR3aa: CASSSTYQETQYF